In this sample, the clone carrying this TCR beta chain turned up once. The antigen remains undetermined. The data were obtained in a study of Ad26.COV2.S vaccination and SARS-CoV-2 variants. Study-wide points: Breadth of non-spike TCRs did not differ between vaccinees and placebo recipients. Participants in the vaccine arm had higher spike-specific TCR breadth; placebo recipients had lower.

The protocol was immunoSEQ multiplex PCR, while the TCRdb copy is restricted to in-frame clones and leaves out a portion. The sample includes 85,000 to 120,000 clones, around three quarters of them seen just once. The CDR3 length is 16 residues. CDR1 GTSNPN and CDR2 SVGIG come from the germline V gene (reference sequence). The V and J ends lost 4 bases and 1 base respectively, with 19 bases between them. Material: peripheral blood, obtained after recovery from COVID-19. The source is a human donor who had recovered from COVID-19. The rearrangement uses TRBV30 and TRBJ1-1; D is perhaps TRBD1 (5 bases). The CDR3 DNA sequence: TGTGCCTGGAATTACGCTTTGGGGGTAGGGAACACTGAAGCTTTCTTT. It codes for CAWNYALGVGNTEAFF. Complete variable domain (other parts from reference TRBV30 and TRBJ1-1): SQTIHQWPATLVQPVGSPLSLECTVEGTSNPNLYWYRQAAGRGLQLLFYSVGIGQISSEVPQNLSASRPQDRQFILSSKKLLLSDSGFYLCAWNYALGVGNTEAFFGQGTRLTVV.